This is a list of T cell receptor beta chains from one sample in a study of vaccination and CD4 T cells after COVID-19. Their recognized antigens are unknown. TCRdb independently ran MiXCR on the PCR reads; one entry per CDR3 protein. The sample has roughly 20,000 distinct CDR3 sequences, around 48% seen once. This specimen was CD4+ T cells from blood, cultured in vitro, taken before SARS-CoV-2 vaccination. These receptor sequences come from a human donor who had recovered from COVID-19. CDR3s include the opening cysteine and the closing phenylalanine or tryptophan. D genes are given only for firm matches. Size is omitted from some rows. Given values are once, few, many or a class for expanded clones.

TRBJ1-6,TRBV4-3,TRBD1,-,CASSQDVARDRGNSPLHF,TGCGCCAGCAGCCAAGATGTGGCTCGAGACAGGGGGAATTCACCCCTCCACTTT
TRBJ2-7,TRBV10-3,-,-,CAISDSWQGAHEQYF,TGTGCCATCAGTGATTCGTGGCAGGGAGCCCACGAGCAGTACTTC
TRBJ1-1,TRBV19,-,few,CASRDTRAFF,TGTGCCAGTAGGGACACTAGAGCTTTCTTT
TRBJ1-2,TRBV10-3,-,-,CAISDQFYGYTF,TGTGCCATCAGTGATCAGTTCTATGGCTACACCTTC
TRBJ2-5,TRBV15,TRBD2,few,CATSRGLDQETQYF,TGTGCCACCAGCAGGGGACTAGATCAAGAGACCCAGTACTTC
TRBJ2-3,TRBV24-1,TRBD2,-,CATSDFWREGGTDTQYF,TGTGCCACCAGTGATTTTTGGCGGGAGGGCGGCACAGATACGCAGTATTTT
TRBJ2-3,TRBV20-1,-,few,CSARARTLSTDTQYF,TGCAGTGCCCGCGCGCGGACCCTCTCCACAGATACGCAGTATTTT
TRBJ1-2,TRBV4-2,-,-,CASSRPDGYTF,TGTGCCAGCAGCCGTCCAGATGGCTACACCTTC
TRBJ1-6,TRBV7-9,-,few,CASSFDGNSPLHF,TGTGCCAGCAGCTTCGACGGGAATTCACCCCTCCACTTT
TRBJ1-2,TRBV20-1,-,once,CSAGGLSYTF,TGCAGTGCTGGGGGGTTGAGCTACACCTTC
TRBJ2-5,TRBV10-3,-,few,CAISGRREETQYF,TGTGCCATCAGTGGGCGCAGGGAAGAGACCCAGTACTTC
TRBJ2-2,TRBV2,-,-,CASSVGDTPGELFF,TGTGCCAGCAGTGTTGGGGATACCCCCGGGGAGCTGTTTTTT
TRBJ1-1,TRBV5-6,-,-,CASSLSGLNTEAFF,TGTGCCAGCAGCTTATCTGGACTGAACACTGAAGCTTTCTTT
TRBJ1-1,TRBV6-1,-,-,CASNTYAGGTTEAFF,TGTGCCAGCAACACCTACGCCGGGGGCACCACTGAAGCTTTCTTT
TRBJ1-5,TRBV21-1,-,-,CASSNAPPRRDSDQPQHF,TGTGCCAGCAGCAATGCCCCACCTAGGAGGGATAGCGATCAGCCCCAGCATTTT
TRBJ2-1,TRBV15,TRBD1,-,CATSTDFGTANEQFF,TGTGCCACCAGCACAGACTTCGGGACAGCCAATGAGCAGTTCTTC
TRBJ1-5,TRBV6-1,-,few,CASSDGSRGGQPQHF,TGTGCCAGCAGTGATGGGAGCAGGGGCGGTCAGCCCCAGCATTTT
TRBJ2-5,TRBV7-6,TRBD1,-,CASSLGLGQAQETQYF,TGTGCCAGCAGCTTAGGCTTGGGACAGGCCCAAGAGACCCAGTACTTC
TRBJ1-1,TRBV4-3,-,-,CASGPRTNTEAFF,TGCGCCAGCGGTCCGCGGACGAACACTGAAGCTTTCTTT
TRBJ2-2,TRBV24-1,TRBD1,once,CATSQGTGRAGELFF,TGTGCCACCAGTCAAGGGACAGGGCGGGCCGGGGAGCTGTTTTTT
TRBJ2-1,TRBV7-3,-,-,CASSAKPGNEQFF,TGTGCCAGCAGCGCCAAGCCCGGGAATGAGCAGTTCTTC
TRBJ1-6,TRBV7-2,TRBD1,medium-sized,CASSPPGGGAGSPLHF,TGTGCCAGCAGCCCCCCAGGAGGGGGCGCAGGGTCACCCCTCCACTTT
TRBJ1-5,TRBV28,-,-,CASSDRGNQPQHF,TGTGCCAGCAGTGATAGGGGCAATCAGCCCCAGCATTTT
TRBJ2-1,TRBV19,TRBD2,-,CASRTAGEGRDEQFF,TGTGCCAGTAGGACAGCGGGAGAAGGTCGCGATGAGCAGTTCTTC
TRBJ2-2,TRBV28,-,few,CASSLISRAAGELFF,TGTGCCAGCAGTTTAATTTCCCGGGCTGCCGGGGAGCTGTTTTTT
TRBJ1-2,TRBV6-1,TRBD1,-,CASSPGGTGVGYGYTF,TGTGCCAGCAGCCCCGGCGGGACAGGGGTGGGCTATGGCTACACCTTC
TRBJ2-7,TRBV11-3,TRBD1,few,CASSLDRFGTATYEQYF,TGTGCCAGCAGCTTAGATAGGTTTGGGACAGCTACCTACGAGCAGTACTTC
TRBJ1-2,TRBV6-1,TRBD1,-,CASTTGRGSYGYTF,TGTGCCAGCACCACGGGCAGGGGGTCCTATGGCTACACCTTC
TRBJ2-7,TRBV7-2,-,-,CASSLSLGVTGNTYEQYF,TGTGCCAGCAGCTTATCTCTTGGGGTAACAGGGAATACCTACGAGCAGTACTTC
TRBJ1-1,TRBV6-1,-,-,CASSVPSYNTEAFF,TGTGCCAGCAGTGTTCCGAGCTATAACACTGAAGCTTTCTTT
TRBJ2-6,TRBV11-3,-,-,CASSLDVGLTF,TGTGCCAGCAGCTTAGATGTCGGACTGACTTTC
TRBJ2-2,TRBV6-1,-,few,CASSDGPPGYTGELFF,TGTGCCAGCAGTGATGGGCCCCCCGGGTACACCGGGGAGCTGTTTTTT
TRBJ1-2,TRBV5-8,-,-,CASSLAGRNYGYTF,TGTGCCAGCAGCTTAGCAGGGAGGAACTATGGCTACACCTTC
TRBJ2-1,TRBV7-9,-,-,CASSIPSETRPSSYNEQFF,TGTGCCAGCAGCATCCCATCGGAGACTAGACCGAGCTCCTACAATGAGCAGTTCTTC
TRBJ2-5,TRBV9,TRBD1,-,CASSYGTEETQYF,TGTGCCAGCAGCTACGGGACAGAAGAGACCCAGTACTTC
TRBJ1-1,TRBV11-1,-,-,CASSLVGRVRTEAFF,TGTGCCAGCAGCTTAGTAGGCAGGGTACGCACTGAAGCTTTCTTT
TRBJ1-6,TRBV20-1,-,-,CSAREWGPPSSYNSPLHF,TGCAGTGCCCGGGAGTGGGGGCCCCCAAGCTCCTATAATTCACCCCTCCACTTT
TRBJ2-3,TRBV18,TRBD2,-,CASSPLRAGGSTDTQYF,TGTGCCAGCTCACCCCTCCGAGCGGGAGGGTCTACAGATACGCAGTATTTT
TRBJ2-7,TRBV6-1,-,-,CASSEALLGTPSYEQYF,TGTGCCAGCAGTGAAGCGCTTCTGGGGACACCCAGCTACGAGCAGTACTTC
TRBJ2-2,TRBV20-1,TRBD1,few,CSATGTVNTGELFF,TGCAGTGCGACTGGGACAGTTAATACCGGGGAGCTGTTTTTT
TRBJ2-1,TRBV20-1,TRBD2,-,CSARSTSGGAFNEQFF,TGCAGTGCTAGATCAACTAGCGGGGGGGCATTTAATGAGCAGTTCTTC
TRBJ1-1,TRBV20-1,-,few,CSARGVGKGNTEAFF,TGCAGTGCTAGGGGGGTTGGGAAGGGGAACACTGAAGCTTTCTTT
TRBJ1-3,TRBV15,-,few,CATSKTNTIYF,TGTGCCACCAGCAAGACAAACACCATATATTTT
TRBJ1-1,TRBV20-1,-,-,CSARDHIRAWGPEAFF,TGCAGTGCTAGAGATCATATAAGGGCCTGGGGACCTGAAGCTTTCTTT
TRBJ1-5,TRBV20-1,-,few,CSASSGNQPQHF,TGCAGTGCTAGTTCAGGGAATCAGCCCCAGCATTTT
TRBJ1-1,TRBV7-2,-,-,CASSLLIATEAFF,TGTGCCAGCAGCTTATTGATCGCAACTGAAGCTTTCTTT
TRBJ2-7,TRBV6-1,-,-,CASSESRYRGEQYF,TGTGCCAGCAGTGAATCTCGGTATCGGGGGGAGCAGTACTTC
TRBJ2-1,TRBV19,-,few,CASSGPPSDNEQFF,TGTGCTAGTTCGGGACCGCCGTCAGACAATGAGCAGTTCTTC
TRBJ2-1,TRBV10-2,-,-,CASSESRQGRNEQFF,TGCGCCAGCAGTGAGTCTCGTCAGGGAAGGAATGAGCAGTTCTTC
TRBJ2-1,TRBV6-1,TRBD2,few,CASSARLAVEQFF,TGTGCCAGCAGTGCGAGACTAGCCGTTGAGCAGTTCTTC
TRBJ2-3,TRBV6-1,TRBD2,-,CASSGQRGQTDTQYF,TGTGCCAGCAGTGGACAGCGGGGGCAGACAGATACGCAGTATTTT
TRBJ2-2,TRBV2,-,-,CASSADLNTGELFF,TGTGCCAGCAGTGCGGACCTGAACACCGGGGAGCTGTTTTTT
TRBJ2-7,TRBV29-1,-,-,CSATGTSYEQYF,TGCAGCGCCACCGGGACCTCCTACGAGCAGTACTTC